The 27 T cell receptor beta chains listed next were all sequenced from one sample in a study of T-cell reconstitution after alpha-beta-depleted transplantation in children. The authors prepared the TCRbeta library with unique molecular identifiers. From the PCR reads, TCRdb called clonotypes with MiXCR, one entry per CDR3 protein. The sample lists approximately 200,000 distinct CDR3 sequences; roughly 14% were seen once. Specimen: PBMCs from the stem cell graft donor, collected from the stem cell graft. These receptors all stem from a human donor who donated a stem cell graft to a child with acute lymphoblastic leukemia.

This clonotype came up many times. The chain couples TRBV20-1 to TRBJ2-1; 8 bases map to TRBD2. Germline CDR1 is DFQATT and CDR2 is SNEGSKA (reference sequence). V dropped 6 bases and J dropped 9; count of bases not matched to a gene: 10. This CDR3 comprises 13 residues. CDR3 protein: CSAAAGVWGEQFF. The CDR3 nucleotides are TGCAGTGCCGCAGCGGGAGTATGGGGTGAGCAGTTCTTC.

This clonotype showed up just a few times. V gene TRBV11-2 combines with J gene TRBJ2-1, with TRBD2 identical over 10 bases. The ends lost 5 bases at V and 5 bases at J; junction bases unmatched: 15. Germline values: CDR1 SGHAT, CDR2 FQNNGV. CDR3 length equals 18 residues. The CDR3: CASSRTSGDLQRHNEQFF. Here the CDR3 DNA reads TGTGCCAGCAGCCGGACTAGCGGAGACCTACAGCGGCACAATGAGCAGTTCTTC.

This clonotype was detected many times. This rearrangement joins TRBV5-1 to TRBJ2-7; possibly TRBD2 for D (6 bases). V was cut by 0 bases and J by 2 bases, with 9 bases left in between. CDR3 size: 14 residues. Germline CDR1 and CDR2: SGHRS and YFSETQ. This CDR3 reads CASSLVGRTYEQYF. For the CDR3, the DNA is TGCGCCAGCAGCTTGGTTGGGAGGACCTACGAGCAGTACTTC.

The V and J genes are TRBV7-9 and TRBJ2-5; 9 bases fit TRBD2. CDR3 length: 17 residues. Germline CDR1 and CDR2: SEHNR and FQNEAQ (reference sequence). J gave up 6 bases and V 5 bases, and 16 bases lay outside the gene matches. In DNA, the CDR3 is TGTGCCAGCAGCGGGTCGACAGGGACTAGCAGGAAAAAGACCCAGTACTTC. Protein product: CASSGSTGTSRKKTQYF.

This clonotype was recorded a few times. The genes are TRBV20-1 and TRBJ1-4, with D perhaps TRBD1 (5 bases). The germline V and J ends were trimmed by 0 bases and 0 bases, with 11 bases remaining between them. The CDR3 spans 16 residues. Per the germline V gene, CDR1 is DFQATT and CDR2 is SNEGSKA (reference sequence). CDR3 protein: CSARERTLATNEKLFF. Here the CDR3 DNA reads TGCAGTGCTAGAGAGCGGACACTTGCAACTAATGAAAAACTGTTTTTT.

This clonotype was detected many times. J is TRBJ2-3 and V is TRBV5-1, with D possibly matching TRBD2 (6 bases). With 2 bases removed from V and 0 bases from J, the gap between germline ends came to 13 bases. From germline, CDR1 is SGHRS and CDR2 YFSETQ. The CDR3 contains 16 residues. This chain's CDR3 is CASSFGAGRSTDTQYF. CDR3 in DNA: TGCGCCAGCAGCTTTGGGGCGGGGAGAAGCACAGATACGCAGTATTTT.

This clonotype was seen at least ten times. The CDR3 nucleotides are TGCGCCAGCAGCTTGGTTGCGTCCGATCCGAATGAGCAGTTCTTC. Translating gives CASSLVASDPNEQFF. V and J are TRBV5-1 and TRBJ2-1; D is undetermined. CDR3 size: 15 residues. The V gene's germline CDR1 is SGHRS and CDR2 YFSETQ. V lost 0 bases to trimming and J lost 7 bases, with 14 bases between them.

This clonotype was observed at least ten times. The chain employs TRBV4-1 and TRBJ2-2; D not resolved. This CDR3 has 16 residues. Trimming took 3 bases from V and 1 from J, leaving 12 bases between them. Per the germline V gene, CDR1 is MGHRA and CDR2 is YSYEKL. The CDR3 region is CASSHALTGNTGELFF. The CDR3 nucleotides read TGCGCCAGCAGCCACGCTTTGACTGGGAACACCGGGGAGCTGTTTTTT.

Ten or more counts support this clonotype. CDR3 bases: TGTGCCAGCAGCTTAAATAGACCCACCAATGAGCAGTTCTTC. Its translation: CASSLNRPTNEQFF. The chain joins TRBV11-1 to TRBJ2-1; D remains unclear. Germline loops: CDR1 SGHAT, CDR2 FQDESV (reference sequence). Trimming left V 2 bases short and J 6 bases short, with 11 bases between. The length of the CDR3 is 14 residues.

This clonotype was recorded a few times. The rearrangement joins TRBV12-3 or TRBV12-4 to TRBJ2-1, with no clear D. Trimming cost V 8 bases and J 2 bases, with 22 bases left between them. This CDR3 has 17 amino acids. This CDR3 is CASLDGPDVRPYNEQFF. DNA of the CDR3: TGTGCCAGCCTTGATGGCCCGGATGTGCGACCCTACAATGAGCAGTTCTTC.

Ten or more counts support this clonotype. V usage is TRBV4-1 and J usage is TRBJ2-1; 12 bases line up with TRBD2. CDR1 is MGHRA and CDR2 is YSYEKL in the germline V gene. Trimming removed 2 bases from V and 6 bases from J; junction bases left unmatched: 14. The CDR3 runs 19 residues. In DNA form, the CDR3 reads TGCGCCAGCAGCCAAAGTGAAAGGACTAGCGGGAACAGAGGCAATGAGCAGTTCTTC. Amino acids: CASSQSERTSGNRGNEQFF.

This clonotype was detected ten times or more. The chain uses TRBV6-5 and TRBJ2-1, with D perhaps assigned TRBD1 or TRBD2 (6 bases each). The CDR3 covers 15 residues. Trimming pared 4 bases from V and 8 bases from J, leaving 18 bases between. Germline CDR1 is MNHEY and CDR2 is SVGAGI. CDR3 sequence: CASSFTGSRGDEQFF. The CDR3 coding sequence is TGTGCCAGCAGTTTCACAGGGTCGCGGGGCGATGAGCAGTTCTTC.

In its sample, this clonotype was seen many times. CDR3 in DNA: TGTGCCACCCAGGAGGATAACACAGATACGCAGTATTTT. As protein: CATQEDNTDTQYF. V and J are TRBV12-3 or TRBV12-4 and TRBJ2-3, with D tentatively TRBD2 (5 bases). V was shortened by 10 bases and J by 2 bases, with 13 bases between the two germline ends. There are 13 residues in the CDR3.

There are many counts of this clonotype. V usage is TRBV20-1 and J usage is TRBJ1-2, with D uncertain. CDR1 and CDR2 (germline): DFQATT, SNEGSKA (reference sequence). The CDR3 covers 12 residues. V was trimmed by 3 bases and J by 3 bases, leaving 8 bases between them. The CDR3 loop is CSARGSDYGYTF. The CDR3 DNA reads TGCAGTGCTAGGGGCAGTGACTATGGCTACACCTTC.

This clonotype has ten or more counts. The chain links TRBV10-3 to TRBJ2-3; no firm D call. Deletions cut 3 bases from V and 5 bases from J, with 18 bases between. Germline V gene data show CDR1 as ENHRY and CDR2 as SYGVKD. The CDR3 runs to 16 residues. The CDR3 coding sequence is TGTGCCATCAGTGATCCTACGGACGGTGGTCAAGATACGCAGTATTTT. This gives the protein CAISDPTDGGQDTQYF.

This clonotype was counted at least ten times. V is TRBV28 and J is TRBJ2-3; D unresolved. The CDR3 runs to 13 residues. V lost 3 bases to trimming and J lost 3 bases, with 7 bases between them. Per the germline V gene, CDR1 is MDHEN and CDR2 is SYDVKM. The CDR3 DNA reads TGTGCCAGCAGTTTTACCGGGACAGATACGCAGTATTTT. This codes for CASSFTGTDTQYF.

This clonotype was seen many times. The chain links TRBV6-5 to TRBJ2-1; TRBD2 matches at 7 bases. The CDR3 has 14 residues. Per the germline V gene, CDR1 is MNHEY and CDR2 is SVGAGI. V was pared by 5 bases and J by 8 bases, with 9 bases of the junction left unmatched. DNA of the CDR3: TGTGCCAGCAGTCCCTGGCGGGAGTTCCATGAGCAGTTCTTC. Amino acids: CASSPWREFHEQFF.

V usage is TRBV5-6 and J usage is TRBJ2-1; the D gene is possibly TRBD2 (6 bases). The V and J ends lost 0 bases and 6 bases respectively, with 19 bases between them. CDR3 length: 17 amino acids. Germline assignment: CDR1 SGHDT and CDR2 YYEEEE. The CDR3 protein is CASSLAPWGVRANEQFF. In DNA, the CDR3 is TGTGCCAGCAGCTTGGCCCCTTGGGGGGTCAGGGCCAATGAGCAGTTCTTC.

This clonotype was observed a few times. This rearrangement joins TRBV29-1 to TRBJ2-3, with TRBD1 identical over 12 bases. Trimming cost V 4 bases and J 1 base; bases outside gene matches: 3. The CDR3 is 15 residues long. Germline V gives CDR1 SQVTM, CDR2 ANQGSEA. CDR3 protein: CSVAGTGGRTDTQYF. In DNA, the CDR3 is TGCAGCGTTGCTGGGACAGGGGGCCGCACAGATACGCAGTATTTT.

This clonotype was seen a few times. The rearrangement links TRBV12-3 or TRBV12-4 to TRBJ1-5, with 9 positions matching TRBD1. The CDR3 length is 16 residues. Losses at the gene ends were 7 bases for V and 6 bases for J; bases not matched to a gene: 13. In DNA, the CDR3 is TGTGCCAGCACCCGAGGCGCGGGACAGGGTATTCAGCCCCAGCATTTT. This encodes CASTRGAGQGIQPQHF.

A word on this clonotype: This may arise from a read error, as a much more abundant clone is one base away. This chain joins TRBV18 and TRBJ2-3; 9 bases fit TRBD2. The CDR3 contains 16 residues. Germline assignment: CDR1 KGHSH and CDR2 LQKENI. J lost 2 bases, V lost 5 bases, and 8 bases had no gene match. CDR3 sequence reads: CASSRTSEIYTDTQYF. CDR3 nucleotides: TGTGCCAGCTCAAGGACTAGCGAGATCTACACAGATACGCAGTATTTT.

Comments on this clonotype: Being one base from a much bigger clone, this may be a read error. This chain uses TRBV20-1 with TRBJ2-3; D may be TRBD1 (6 bases). The CDR3 runs to 12 residues. V was shortened by 3 bases and J by 3 bases, with 7 bases between the two germline ends. CDR1 is DFQATT and CDR2 is SNEGSKA in the germline V gene (reference sequence). CDR3 sequence: CSASQGTDTQYF. CDR3 nucleotides: TGCAGTGCTAGTCAGGGGACAGATACGCAGTATTTT.

The chain links TRBV7-2 to TRBJ2-7, with TRBD2 identical over 11 bases. The V segment lost 8 bases and the J segment 2 bases; nucleotides outside the gene matches: 2. The CDR3 runs 13 residues. Germline loops: CDR1 SGHTA, CDR2 FQGNSA. CDR3 bases: TGTGCCAGCGGGACTAGCGGAACCTACGAGCAGTACTTC. The encoded protein is CASGTSGTYEQYF.

The sample holds many counts of this clonotype. V usage is TRBV5-1 and J usage is TRBJ2-5; 8 bases line up with TRBD1. CDR3 length: 14 residues. V shed 2 bases, J shed 4 bases, and the junction held 4 bases outside the gene matches. CDR1 is SGHRS, CDR2 YFSETQ, per germline. DNA of the CDR3: TGCGCCAGCAGCTTTGACAGGGGTGGAGAGACCCAGTACTTC. Amino acids: CASSFDRGGETQYF.

In this sample, this clonotype turned up a few times. The V and J genes are TRBV12-3 or TRBV12-4 and TRBJ1-5; the match to TRBD1 covers 8 bases. The CDR3 is 15 amino acids. V shed 6 bases, J shed 5 bases, and the junction held 9 bases outside the gene matches. CDR3: CASSPRTGRDQPQHF. CDR3 DNA sequence: TGTGCCAGCAGCCCTAGGACAGGGAGGGATCAGCCCCAGCATTTT.

The table lists this clonotype with many counts. The genes are TRBV5-1 and TRBJ2-7; D ambiguous. Trimming left V 0 bases short and J 3 bases short, with 10 bases between. The CDR3 is 14 residues long. In germline, CDR1 is SGHRS, CDR2 YFSETQ. The CDR3 DNA sequence: TGCGCCAGCAGCTTGGAGGCAGTTTACTACGAGCAGTACTTC. This translates into CASSLEAVYYEQYF.

The chain recombines TRBV11-2 with TRBJ2-1; D is uncertain. Germline CDR1 and CDR2: SGHAT and FQNNGV. The CDR3 has 16 residues. V was clipped by 2 bases and J by 0 bases, with 11 bases between them. The CDR3 sequence: CASSLNRRSSYNEQFF. CDR3 nucleotides: TGTGCCAGCAGCTTAAATCGTCGGAGCTCCTACAATGAGCAGTTCTTC.